Listed here are 18 T cell receptor beta chains from one sample, sequenced in a study of shared clonotypes between healthy human individuals. Produced via immunoSEQ multiplex PCR; TCRdb's table is partial and in-frame only. The sample contains millions of clones, approximately 93% of which appear only once. Sequencing used naive CD4+ T cells from PBMCs. Documented subset: CD45RA+ positively selected. The receptors originated from a man younger than 35 in good health. Some clones in this sample may be carry-over from other donors' samples.

The gene calls are TRBV6-1 and TRBJ2-5; D might be TRBD1 (5 bases). The J call is in doubt because the DNA end fits TRBJ2-7 better. CDR1 and CDR2 from the germline V gene are MNHNS and SASEGT. The CDR3 is 13 amino acids. The CDR3 loop is CAVRGPQAYEQYF. CDR3 nucleotides: TGTGCCGTAAGGGGCCCGCAGGCCTACGAGCAGTACTTC.

A word on this clone: The identical CDR3 is also encoded by other nucleotide sequences in the sample. V gene TRBV7-2 combines with J gene TRBJ2-1, with 11 bases lining up with TRBD2. Losses at the gene ends were 5 bases for V and 1 base for J; bases not matched to a gene: 1. From germline, CDR1 is SGHTA and CDR2 FQGNSA. CDR3 length: 15 amino acids. The CDR3 region is CASSRTSGSYNEQFF. For the CDR3, the DNA is TGTGCCAGCAGCCGGACTAGCGGGTCCTACAATGAGCAGTTCTTC.

CDR3 in amino acids: CASSPDTTYGYTF. The CDR3, as DNA: TGTGCCAGCAGCCCGGACACAACCTATGGCTACACCTTC. The V and J genes are TRBV7-2 and TRBJ1-2; D might be TRBD1 (5 bases). V lost 5 bases and J 4 bases, leaving 11 bases between the germline ends. Germline values: CDR1 SGHTA, CDR2 FQGNSA. The CDR3 runs 13 residues.

This chain uses TRBV28 with TRBJ1-5; no firm D call. V was trimmed by 1 base and J by 0 bases, leaving 10 bases between them. CDR1 is MDHEN, CDR2 SYDVKM, per germline. This CDR3 has 16 residues. The CDR3 reads CASSLYGKSSNQPQHF. The DNA of the CDR3 is TGTGCCAGCAGTTTATACGGAAAAAGTAGCAATCAGCCCCAGCATTTT.

The V gene is TRBV1, the J gene TRBJ2-2; the table's TRBD2 call for D was not verified on the DNA. TRBV1 is a pseudogene segment. This CDR3 is built from 16 residues. The CDR3 nucleotides are TGCACCAGCAGCAAGAGAGGGACTATAAACACCGGGGAGCTGTTTTTT. It yields the protein CTSSKRGTINTGELFF.

The chain joins TRBV9 to TRBJ2-6, with TRBD1 matching over 8 bases. The V and J ends lost 4 bases and 4 bases, in that order; junction bases with no gene match: 4. There are 15 residues in the CDR3. Germline CDR1 reads SGDLS; CDR2 reads YYNGEE. DNA for the CDR3: TGTGCCAGCAGCCGACAGGGGACAGGGGCCAACGTCCTGACTTTC. Amino acids: CASSRQGTGANVLTF. Drawing the rest from reference TRBV9 and TRBJ2-6, the complete variable domain is DSGVTQTPKHLITATGQRVTLRCSPRSGDLSVYWYQQSLDQGLQFLIQYYNGEERAKGNILERFSAQQFPDLHSELNLSSLELGDSALYFCASSRQGTGANVLTFGAGSRLTVL.

The chain recombines TRBV4-3 with TRBJ2-7; a weak D match, TRBD2 (5 bases). The V end lost 0 bases, the J end lost 3 bases, and 9 bases lay between the germline ends. CDR1 is LGHNA and CDR2 is YSLEER in the germline V gene. The CDR3 runs 14 residues. CDR3: CASSQEETNYEQYF. CDR3 in DNA: TGCGCCAGCAGCCAAGAGGAGACTAACTACGAGCAGTACTTC.

The V and J genes are TRBV19 and TRBJ2-2; TRBD1 matches at 12 bases. CDR3 length: 15 amino acids. CDR1 and CDR2 (germline): LNHDA, SQIVND (reference sequence). CDR3 bases: TGTGCGAGTCAGTGGGGACAGGGGGCCGCCGGGGAGCTGTTTTTT. It codes for CASQWGQGAAGELFF. Supplemented by reference TRBV19 and TRBJ2-2, the full variable domain reads DGGITQSPKYLFRKEGQNVTLSCEQNLNHDAMYWYRQDPGQGLRLIYYSQIVNDFQKGDIAEGYSVSREKKESFPLTVTSAQKNPTAFYLCASQWGQGAAGELFFGEGSRLTVL.

The chain carries TRBV28 and TRBJ2-5; the D gene is possibly TRBD2 (6 bases). V was cut by 3 bases and J by 8 bases, with 10 bases left in between. Germline-derived CDR1 and CDR2 are MDHEN and SYDVKM. The CDR3 totals 12 residues. Here the CDR3 reads CASSFSGGTQYF. The CDR3 DNA follows: TGTGCCAGCAGTTTTAGCGGTGGTACCCAGTACTTC. The whole variable domain, remainder taken from reference TRBV28 and TRBJ2-5, is DVKVTQSSRYLVKRTGEKVFLECVQDMDHENMFWYRQDPGLGLRLIYFSYDVKMKEKGDIPEGYSVSREKKERFSLILESASTNQTSMYLCASSFSGGTQYFGPGTRLLVL.

The chain joins TRBV7-9 to TRBJ1-3; no firm D call. This CDR3 is 15 amino acids long. V was pared by 4 bases and J by 3 bases, with 13 bases between. Looked up from germline, CDR1 is SEHNR and CDR2 is FQNEAQ (reference sequence). CDR3 DNA: TGTGCCAGCAGCTGGTTCGAGGGTGGTGGAAACACCATATATTTT. Amino acid sequence: CASSWFEGGGNTIYF.

The chain is built from TRBV7-3 and TRBJ2-7; TRBD1 matches 7 bases. Losses at the gene ends were 5 bases for V and 2 bases for J; bases not matched to a gene: 6. The CDR3 consists of 14 residues. Germline V gene sequence: CDR1 SGHTA, CDR2 FQGTGA. This CDR3 is CASSQMDRPYEQYF. The DNA of the CDR3 is TGTGCCAGCAGCCAAATGGACAGGCCCTACGAGCAGTACTTC.

In regard to this clone: In the same sample, other DNA sequences code for this CDR3. The rearrangement uses TRBV28 and TRBJ1-1; D uncertain. In germline, CDR1 is MDHEN, CDR2 SYDVKM. The ends were cut back, 6 bases at V and 5 bases at J, with 13 bases in the middle. The CDR3 has 13 residues. The CDR3 is CASSPGGYTEAFF. In DNA form, the CDR3 reads TGTGCCAGCAGCCCCGGAGGGTATACTGAAGCTTTCTTT. Together with reference TRBV28 and TRBJ1-1, the CDR3 gives the full variable domain: DVKVTQSSRYLVKRTGEKVFLECVQDMDHENMFWYRQDPGLGLRLIYFSYDVKMKEKGDIPEGYSVSREKKERFSLILESASTNQTSMYLCASSPGGYTEAFFGQGTRLTVV.

V gene TRBV7-6 combines with J gene TRBJ2-1; D gene uncertain. The CDR3 runs to 12 residues. V was trimmed by 5 bases and J by 5 bases, leaving 7 bases between them. Per the germline V gene, CDR1 is SGHVS and CDR2 is FNYEAQ. Here the CDR3 DNA reads TGTGCCAGCAGCGGCCCGGACAATGAGCAGTTCTTC. Protein product: CASSGPDNEQFF.

The chain employs TRBV14 and TRBJ2-3; maybe TRBD2 (5 bases). The germline V gene has CDR1 SGHDN and CDR2 FVKESK. Trimming shortened V by 4 bases and J by 2 bases, and 19 bases separated the two germline ends. This CDR3 region has 17 residues. CDR3 protein: CASSPAVMASYTDTQYF. CDR3 DNA: TGTGCCAGCAGCCCAGCCGTAATGGCTAGCTACACAGATACGCAGTATTTT.

Comment on this clone: The junction departs from germline at one end; a sequencing error may be responsible. The chain is built from TRBV20-1 and TRBJ2-5; no reliable D call. The CDR3 spans 11 residues. In germline, CDR1 is DFQATT, CDR2 SNEGSKA (reference sequence). CDR3: CSARDQVTQYF. CDR3 sequence (DNA): TGCAGTGCTAGAGATCAAGTGACCCAGTACTTC.

This CDR3 reads CASSNWGGQPQHF. The CDR3 DNA sequence: TGTGCCAGCAGTAACTGGGGGGGTCAGCCCCAGCATTTT. This chain joins TRBV28 and TRBJ1-5, with D possibly TRBD1 on 5 matching bases. This CDR3 spans 13 amino acids. Germline lookup yields CDR1 MDHEN and CDR2 SYDVKM. Trimming removed 5 bases at V and 6 bases at J, with 11 bases between.

The chain is built from TRBV30 and TRBJ1-5; D is unclear. The CDR3 is 14 amino acids. Germline V gives CDR1 GTSNPN, CDR2 SVGIG (reference sequence). V lost 3 bases and J 3 bases, leaving 12 bases between the germline ends. This CDR3 is CAWSPWLNNQPQHF. The CDR3 DNA reads as TGTGCCTGGAGCCCCTGGCTGAACAATCAGCCCCAGCATTTT. Full variable domain (remainder filled in from reference TRBV30 and TRBJ1-5): SQTIHQWPATLVQPVGSPLSLECTVEGTSNPNLYWYRQAAGRGLQLLFYSVGIGQISSEVPQNLSASRPQDRQFILSSKKLLLSDSGFYLCAWSPWLNNQPQHFGDGTRLSIL.

This chain joins TRBV5-1 and TRBJ2-7; a possible D gene is TRBD1 (6 bases). The CDR3 extends over 14 amino acids. Trimming removed 5 bases from V and 3 bases from J, with 15 bases in between. CDR1 and CDR2 (germline): SGHRS, YFSETQ. The CDR3 sequence is CASSSQGDFYEQYF. The CDR3 DNA reads TGCGCCAGCAGTTCACAGGGAGATTTCTACGAGCAGTACTTC. The full variable domain, in which reference TRBV5-1 and TRBJ2-7 provide the parts outside the CDR3, is KAGVTQTPRYLIKTRGQQVTLSCSPISGHRSVSWYQQTPGQGLQFLFEYFSETQRNKGNFPGRFSGRQFSNSRSEMNVSTLELGDSALYLCASSSQGDFYEQYFGPGTRLTVT.